This T cell receptor (beta chain) is drawn from a study of blood T cell repertoires in COVID-19. Data came from immunoSEQ multiplex PCR; TCRdb stores just in-frame clones and leaves some out. This table has around 260,000 clones, about nine tenths appearing once. CDR1 is MDHEN, CDR2 SYDVKM, per germline. V lost 2 bases and J 0 bases, leaving 8 bases between the germline ends. The CDR3 runs to 15 residues. The chain links TRBV28 to TRBJ1-5; D is perhaps TRBD1 (5 bases). Sequencing was done on a sample of peripheral blood. The TCR was taken from a woman in her 30s with COVID-19, enrolled during active disease. This CDR3 reads CASSLQGYSNQPQHF. DNA for the CDR3: TGTGCCAGCAGTTTACAGGGTTATAGCAATCAGCCCCAGCATTTT. The full variable domain, in which reference TRBV28 and TRBJ1-5 provide the parts outside the CDR3, is DVKVTQSSRYLVKRTGEKVFLECVQDMDHENMFWYRQDPGLGLRLIYFSYDVKMKEKGDIPEGYSVSREKKERFSLILESASTNQTSMYLCASSLQGYSNQPQHFGDGTRLSIL.